This T cell receptor (beta chain) is drawn from a study of OX40 agonist ivuxolimab in advanced cancers. Study summary: Subjects had a mean age of about 61 years, with a range of roughly 20 to 79; approximately 83% were male.

Profiled with immunoSEQ multiplex PCR; TCRdb holds only in-frame clones, not every one. Here the sample spans about 64,000 clones, 75% to 90% being singletons. This CDR3 contains 13 residues. Deletions cut 5 bases from V and 2 bases from J, with 8 bases between. Germline-derived CDR1 and CDR2 are MGHDK and SYGVNS. Study-wide findings and caveats: Expanded clones tended on average to be more numerous among CD8+ T cells than CD4+. The authors did not determine the antigen specificity of the expanded peripheral T cells. Both CD4+ and CD8+ T cell populations in blood had undergone clonal expansion by week 6 at 0.1 to 3.0 mg/kg.

In the case of this clone: Antigen: not known.

The sequence was obtained from an adult with an advanced solid tumor such as melanoma, head and neck, liver or kidney cancer. The chain links TRBV25-1 to TRBJ2-3; D not certain. Specimen: CD4+ or CD8+ T cells sorted from blood, collected in a trial of the OX40 agonist ivuxolimab. Here the CDR3 DNA reads TGTGCCAGCAGTTGGGCCCTCACAGATACGCAGTATTTT. This gives the protein CASSWALTDTQYF.